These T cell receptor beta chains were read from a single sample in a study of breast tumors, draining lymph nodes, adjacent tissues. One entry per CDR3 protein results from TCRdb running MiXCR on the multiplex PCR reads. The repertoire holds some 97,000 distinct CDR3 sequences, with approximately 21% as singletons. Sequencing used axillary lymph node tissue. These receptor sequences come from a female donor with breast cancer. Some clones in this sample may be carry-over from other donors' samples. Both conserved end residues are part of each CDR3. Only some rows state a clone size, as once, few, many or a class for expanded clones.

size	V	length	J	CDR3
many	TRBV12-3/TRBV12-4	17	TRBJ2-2	CASSFSGGASNTGELFF
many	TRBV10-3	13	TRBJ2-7	CAIRRDESYEQYF
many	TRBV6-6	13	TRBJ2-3	CASSYWAADTQYF
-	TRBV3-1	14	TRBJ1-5	CASRDFVGNQPQRF
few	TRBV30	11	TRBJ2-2	CAWKAGGELFF
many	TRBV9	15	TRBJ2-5	CASSVVGTGDEKQYF
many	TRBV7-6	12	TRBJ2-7	CASSRPLGEQYF
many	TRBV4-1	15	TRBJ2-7	CASSQLPDRTYEQYF
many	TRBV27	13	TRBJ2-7	CASSLYPAAEQYF
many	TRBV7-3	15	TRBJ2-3	CASSSSGGATDTQYF
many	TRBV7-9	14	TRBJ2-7	CASSRGQYAYEQYF
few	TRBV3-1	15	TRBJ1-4	CASSPRDITNEKLFF
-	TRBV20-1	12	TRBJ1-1	CSANRENTEAFF
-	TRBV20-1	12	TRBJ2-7	CSGRGEGYEQYF
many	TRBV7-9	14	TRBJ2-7	CASSSGTILHEQYF
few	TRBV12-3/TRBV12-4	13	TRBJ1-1	CASSLSRGTEAFF
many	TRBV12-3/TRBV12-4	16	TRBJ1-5	CASSFDRGLSGQPQHF
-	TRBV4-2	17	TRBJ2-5	CASSQGGIAGDRETQYF
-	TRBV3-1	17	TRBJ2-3	CASSQDFRGSSTDTQYF
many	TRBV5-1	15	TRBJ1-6	CASSLSQGGNSPLHF